Given below is one T cell receptor (beta chain) in context. Its binding antigen is unknown. Nothing much larger sits one base from this clone, and base qualities are not available. This sample is drawn from a study of T-cell memory formation after mild COVID-19 (dated by TCRdb to 2020 to 2023). Regarding the complete study: Most TCR sequence clusters were specific to one of the two donors. In two donors, T-cell clones that expanded and contracted after mild COVID-19 were followed by sequencing TCRalpha and TCRbeta repertoires longitudinally. The cohort comprised two young, previously healthy adult volunteers, one female and one male. Broad study findings and their caveats: The second-wave clones that peaked on day 37 were not confirmed to be SARS-CoV-2 specific. Only a couple of mild cases were covered by the study, and larger cohorts that include severe cases with pre-infection samples were considered necessary. From day 15 to 85, contracting clones showed balanced CD4/CD8 phenotypes, whereas a second wave of clones that expanded from day 15 to 37 leaned towards CD4+. Some responding clones were detected in pre-infection memory, suggesting pre-existing cross-reactive memory T cells joined the SARS-CoV-2 response. Contracting CD4+ clones turned up mainly in the CM and EM memory subsets, whereas EMRA was where CD8+ clones were enriched.

Ficoll-Paque density gradient centrifugation was the method used to isolate PBMCs. Sequencing was carried out with an Illumina NovaSeq 6000. Using 5'RACE with constant-segment primers, TCRalpha and TCRbeta cDNA libraries were constructed, with sample barcodes and unique molecular identifiers added in the process. RNA was extracted from every sample with Trizol reagent. Library amplification was performed in two PCR steps, and a second sample barcode and Illumina TruSeq adapters were introduced in the second step. Libraries were sequenced on an Illumina NovaSeq with 2 x 150 bp paired-end reads. As for the authors' bioinformatics: Demultiplexing of reads and collapsing into UMI-guided consensus sequences were performed with migec v1.2.7. Using mixcr v2.1.11, the UMI consensuses were aligned to TRA and TRB V and J templates and assembled into clonotypes. A clonotype was counted as expanded or contracted only if both edgeR and NoisET called the change significant, with noise models trained on biological replicates. edgeR calls used a false discovery rate-adjusted p below 0.01 and a log2 fold-change threshold of 1. PCA with hierarchical clustering of max-normalized trajectories of the 1000 most abundant clonotypes was used as exploratory dynamics analysis. Each responding clone was given a CD4 or CD8 phenotype based on the CD4+ and CD8+ repertoires, which had been sequenced separately. TCRdb ran its own pipeline on the public reads, namely fastp trimming at Q25 and MiXCR clone calling, and kept in-frame beta chains. Merged by CDR3 protein, the rows form single entries marked with the most common genes and DNA. TCRdb, not the original authors, processed these V and J calls. The sample includes about 290,000 distinct CDR3 sequences, with about 15% observed a single time. The top ten constitute 22% of the sample.

The germline V gene provides CDR1 SNHLY and CDR2 FYNNEI. The CDR3 runs 13 amino acids, cysteine and phenylalanine included. Only the CDR3 DNA stays, 39 bases, in frame from base 1. Trimming takes 8 bases from V and 3 bases from J, and the germline ends sit 14 bases apart. Sequencing used PBMCs or a T cell subset sorted from them (not recorded which). The clonotype was recovered from a man between 18 and 35 years old who had mild COVID-19 (a few samples of this study predate the infection). The sample titles of this study are shuffled in the database, so cell type and time point are left out; the donor was told from shared clones. The chain is assembled from TRBV2 and TRBJ2-7; the D gene is perhaps TRBD2, from 7 matching bases. The DNA reads as follows: TGTGCCAGCGGACTAGGGGGGCTCTACGAGCAGTACTTC. It is translated as CASGLGGLYEQYF.